This T cell receptor (beta chain) comes out of a study of T cell responses to AZD1222 COVID-19 vaccine (TCRdb year 2021). The study in broad terms: TCR sequencing covered 230 to 250 trial participants: roughly 200 given two doses of AZD1222 and 26 given two doses of MenACWY control vaccine. Trial participants were enrolled into age subgroups of 18-55, 56-69 and 70-plus years, which contained roughly 140, 27 and 60 TCR-sequenced participants, respectively. Study-wide findings and limitations: Epitopes outside the regions mutated in the B.1.351 and B.1.1.7 variants were reportedly recognized by nearly half of the unique spike-specific TCRs. After two AZD1222 doses, both the breadth and the depth of spike-specific TCRs were significantly higher than at day 0 and than in MenACWY recipients. Most participants were white British and females outnumbered males, and the authors suggested that clonal diversity may have been underestimated. Because no samples from the day 14 peak response were available, repertoires could be characterized only after the peak T cell response. Conclusions about previously exposed vaccinees are limited because only a handful of AZD1222 recipients were SARS-CoV-2 seropositive at baseline. The vaccine-associated CD4 TCRs covered the entire spike protein, and the dominant responses fell in regions 160-218 and 743-854. In the small 56-69-year group, the increase in depth fell short of significance, most likely because of low power.

Between the V and J ends, shortened by 8 bases and 5 bases respectively, the junction contains 13 bases. Based on the germline V gene, the CDR1 and CDR2 sequences are MGHRA and YSYEKL. The CDR3, cysteine through phenylalanine, is 13 amino acids long. Here the CDR3 DNA is all that survives: 39 bases in frame from base 1. In the paper's terms, the time point label means: about 28 days (+/-7) after the second vaccine dose. Because spike-specific TCR depth and breadth did not differ between the two schedules, AZD1222 recipients who got a second dose at roughly 4 weeks were pooled with those who got a second dose at roughly 12 weeks. Vaccinee samples were obtained from the UK trials COV001 and COV002, which included a single-blind randomized controlled phase 2/3 trial of AZD1222 (ChAdOx1 nCoV-19) in healthy adults. Trial participant PBMC samples were collected at day 0 and day 28 after the second dose for TCRbeta chain sequencing.

The CDR3 regions of human TCRbeta chains were analyzed by immunosequencing. Regarding the original processing steps: TCRs in the repertoires were compared against a reference library of SARS-CoV-2-specific TCRs that had been generated with the MIRA antigen-specificity platform. Breadth was defined as the fraction of unique TCRs that were SARS-CoV-2-associated, and depth was defined as the fraction of total T cells that were SARS-CoV-2-associated. Each spike-specific TCR was assigned to its reactive spike region and to a CD4 or CD8 class using the MIRA data. Log10-transformed breadth and depth values were compared by one-way ANOVA with Sidak's multiple comparisons tests. What TCRdb holds here is the immuneACCESS table cut down to in-frame rearrangements. Part of the clones is not present; checked against another copy, under half of the missing clones reflect an unresolved V gene, and the others are unexplained. D and trimming come from the DNA, and the V and J calls and clone size come from that table. This sample holds 90,000 to 100,000 clones; approximately 81% were observed only once. The ten largest account for 4.5% of the sample.

Comments on this clone: The antigen it binds to is not known. No base quality information exists; no much larger clone differs at one position.

The rearranged segments are TRBV4-1 and TRBJ1-5; a confident D gene designation cannot be given. The specimen comprised peripheral blood, sampled 28 days after the second AZD1222 dose. This sequence originates from an adult who received the AZD1222 COVID-19 vaccine. This receptor carries the CDR3 CASALDGYQPQHF. In nucleotide form, the sequence is TGCGCCAGCGCTCTGGACGGTTATCAGCCCCAGCATTTT.